This T cell receptor (beta chain) is from a study of PD-L1 blockade in urothelial cancer. Across the whole study: Beginning in about 2014, patients received atezolizumab, given as 1,200 mg intravenously every 3 weeks. Blood yielded a median of around 150,000 T cells per sample.

TCRdb keeps only in-frame clones here, not all; method: immunoSEQ multiplex PCR. The table records approximately 70,000 clones, about 83% of them present only once. Germline V gene sequence: CDR1 LNHDA, CDR2 SQIVND (reference sequence). CDR3 length: 15 residues. V lost 3 bases, J lost 1 base, and 11 bases lay in between. Time point indicated: pretreatment peripheral blood. The TCR comes from a woman between 65 and 79 years old with urothelial cancer. The material sequenced was PBMCs, taken around atezolizumab (anti-PD-L1) treatment. The chain carries TRBV19 and TRBJ2-3; D not resolved. The CDR3 region has the DNA TGTGCCAGTAGTATCCAGGTTCAGGGCACAGATACGCAGTATTTT. It codes for CASSIQVQGTDTQYF.